This T cell receptor beta chain was recorded in a study of blood T cell repertoires in COVID-19. Overall study context: T cells, B-cell-depleted T cells, or PBMCs supplied cDNA or gDNA.

This clone turned up a few times. In the original workflow: Reference gene primer amplification in the assay estimated nucleated cell counts. The assay was immunoSEQ multiplex PCR, and TCRdb's table has in-frame clones only and misses some. D and trimming come from the DNA, and the V and J calls and clone size come from that table. The sample shows under 250,000 clones, about four fifths of them seen only once. CDR1 and CDR2 (germline): KGHSH, LQKENI. Deletions cut 3 bases from V and 0 bases from J, with 5 bases between. The CDR3 runs to 13 residues. The chain recombines TRBV18 with TRBJ1-1; weak D call: TRBD1 (5 bases). This clonotype was sampled from a woman aged 55-70 years with acute or convalescent COVID-19. Sequencing was performed on peripheral blood. CDR3 sequence: CASSPTVNTEAFF. In nucleotides, the CDR3 is TGTGCCAGCTCACCGACAGTGAACACTGAAGCTTTCTTT.